This T cell receptor beta chain was documented in a study of T cells in localized non-small cell lung cancer. Study results and limitations: Heterogeneity remains possible, as sequencing covered one tumor region only. Longer overall survival accompanied higher blood T cell density.

About this clone itself: Its antigen remains unidentified.

Repertoires were generated with immunoSEQ multiplex PCR, while TCRdb's copy carries only in-frame clones and drops some. The repertoire consists of roughly 25,000 clones, with around 90% occurring once and the leading ten covering about 1.1%. Sequencing was performed on peripheral blood, taken before any cancer treatment. The TCR comes from a woman aged 40-75 years with stage I lung adenocarcinoma.

CDR3 region: CASSQAAYSNQPQHF. The CDR3 DNA reads TGCGCCAGCAGCCAAGCCGCCTATAGCAATCAGCCCCAGCATTTT. V and J are TRBV4-3 and TRBJ1-5; no definite D call. The CDR3 runs 15 residues. The V and J ends lost 1 base and 0 bases respectively, with 7 bases between them. Germline V gene data show CDR1 as LGHNA and CDR2 as YSLEER.